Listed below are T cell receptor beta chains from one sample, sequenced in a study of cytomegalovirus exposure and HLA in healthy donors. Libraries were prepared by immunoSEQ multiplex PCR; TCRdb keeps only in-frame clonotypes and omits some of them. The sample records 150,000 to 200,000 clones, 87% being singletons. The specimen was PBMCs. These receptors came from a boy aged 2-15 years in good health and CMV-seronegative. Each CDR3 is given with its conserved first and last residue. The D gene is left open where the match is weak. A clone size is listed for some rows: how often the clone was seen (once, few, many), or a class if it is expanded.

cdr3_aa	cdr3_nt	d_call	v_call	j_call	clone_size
CASSNGVDGREYF	TGTGCCAGCAGCAATGGGGTTGACGGCAGGGAGTACTTC	NA	TRBV2	TRBJ2-7	NA
CASIGGADTQYF	TGTGCCAGCATCGGAGGGGCAGATACGCAGTATTTT	NA	TRBV27	TRBJ2-3	NA
CASSIGLAGVDEQYF	TGTGCCAGCAGCATCGGACTAGCGGGAGTAGACGAGCAGTACTTC	TRBD2	TRBV5-6	TRBJ2-7	few
CASSWGQGVSEQYF	TGTGCCAGCAGCTGGGGGCAGGGGGTAAGCGAGCAGTACTTC	TRBD1	TRBV6-1	TRBJ2-7	NA
CASRSRDRGEKLFF	TGTGCCAGCCGATCCCGGGACAGGGGTGAAAAACTGTTTTTT	TRBD1	TRBV6-1	TRBJ1-4	NA
CASSLGEETQYF	TGTGCCAGCAGCTTAGGCGAAGAGACCCAGTACTTC	NA	TRBV11-2	TRBJ2-5	NA
CASSPGTGFNEQYF	TGTGCCAGCAGCCCCGGGACAGGTTTTAACGAGCAGTACTTC	TRBD1	TRBV5-6	TRBJ2-7	NA
CASSVTGAGEQFF	TGTGCCAGCAGTGTCACAGGGGCCGGTGAGCAGTTCTTC	TRBD1	TRBV6-1	TRBJ2-1	NA
CASALSGGTTEAFF	TGTGCTAGCGCCCTCTCGGGAGGGACCACTGAAGCTTTCTTT	NA	TRBV12-5	TRBJ1-1	NA
CASSQTLAGSETQYF	TGCGCCAGCAGCCAAACCCTAGCGGGGTCGGAGACCCAGTACTTC	TRBD2	TRBV4-1	TRBJ2-5	NA
CASSTGGLNTEAFF	TGTGCCAGTAGTACCGGCGGTTTGAACACTGAAGCTTTCTTT	NA	TRBV19	TRBJ1-1	NA
CASSRTGKKAFF	TGTGCCAGCAGTAGGACAGGGAAAAAAGCTTTCTTT	TRBD1	TRBV28	TRBJ1-1	NA
CASSLARAGGHTIYF	TGTGCCAGCAGCTTAGCGCGAGCGGGGGGTCACACCATATATTTT	NA	TRBV7-9	TRBJ1-3	NA
CASSPAVTGGSSGNTIYF	TGTGCCAGCAGCCCAGCCGTGACAGGGGGCTCCTCTGGAAACACCATATATTTT	TRBD1	TRBV11-2	TRBJ1-3	once
CASSSQSPGLGEQFF	TGTGCCAGCAGTTCTCAGAGTCCGGGACTAGGTGAGCAGTTCTTC	TRBD2	TRBV28	TRBJ2-1	once
CASSIEGQGGQYF	TGTGCCAGTAGTATAGAAGGACAGGGTGGGCAGTACTTC	TRBD1	TRBV19	TRBJ2-4	once
CASSQELTGRYGYTF	TGCGCCAGCAGCCAAGAGTTGACAGGGAGGTATGGCTACACCTTC	TRBD1	TRBV4-1	TRBJ1-2	NA
CASSPQRAAGGYTF	TGCGCCAGCAGCCCTCAGAGGGCGGCGGGCGGCTACACCTTC	NA	TRBV5-1	TRBJ1-2	NA
CASSLLAGTGGSYEQYF	TGTGCCAGCAGTTTACTTGCCGGGACAGGGGGTTCCTACGAGCAGTACTTC	TRBD1	TRBV28	TRBJ2-7	NA
CASSMTGNYGYTF	TGTGCCAGCAGCATGACAGGGAACTATGGCTACACCTTC	TRBD1	TRBV6-1	TRBJ1-2	NA
CASSLSGTTTSEQYF	TGTGCCAGCAGCTTGTCTGGGACTACCACCTCAGAGCAGTACTTC	TRBD2	TRBV5-6	TRBJ2-7	NA
CAWSVLAGGLYNEQFF	TGTGCCTGGAGTGTTCTAGCGGGGGGACTCTACAATGAGCAGTTCTTC	TRBD2	TRBV30	TRBJ2-1	NA
CASSSSDRGRNTIYF	TGTGCCAGCAGTTCCTCGGACAGGGGAAGAAACACCATATATTTT	TRBD1	TRBV28	TRBJ1-3	NA
CASSQDLLAEASEQYF	TGCGCCAGCAGCCAAGATTTACTAGCAGAGGCTTCCGAGCAGTACTTC	NA	TRBV4-1	TRBJ2-7	NA
CSVEAASADTQYF	TGCAGCGTTGAAGCGGCTAGCGCCGATACGCAGTATTTT	NA	TRBV29-1	TRBJ2-3	NA
CASSRGLAGFSYEQYF	TGTGCCAGCAGCCGAGGGCTAGCGGGCTTCTCCTACGAGCAGTACTTC	TRBD2	TRBV5-5	TRBJ2-7	NA
CASSWVVGGLGNEQFF	TGCGCCAGCAGCTGGGTCGTGGGAGGTTTGGGGAATGAGCAGTTCTTC	NA	TRBV5-1	TRBJ2-1	few
CASSYSQGAYEQYF	TGTGCCAGCAGTTACTCGCAGGGGGCCTACGAGCAGTACTTC	TRBD1	TRBV6-5	TRBJ2-7	NA
CASFRTGPKGTEQFF	TGTGCCAGCTTCCGGACAGGCCCGAAGGGTACTGAGCAGTTCTTC	TRBD1	TRBV2	TRBJ2-1	NA
CASSLEGMNTEAFF	TGCGCCAGCAGCTTGGAGGGGATGAACACTGAAGCTTTCTTT	NA	TRBV5-1	TRBJ1-1	NA
CASRCRLAGGPHSYEQYF	TGTGCAAGTCGCTGTAGACTAGCGGGAGGGCCCCACTCCTACGAGCAGTACTTC	NA	TRBV12-2	TRBJ2-7	NA
CASSSQAGGTDTQYF	TGTGCCAGCAGCTCGCAAGCGGGGGGCACAGATACGCAGTATTTT	TRBD2	TRBV9	TRBJ2-3	NA
CASSSAYGTVGSYNEQFF	TGTGCCAGCAGTTCAGCCTACGGGACAGTCGGCTCCTACAATGAGCAGTTCTTC	TRBD1	TRBV28	TRBJ2-1	NA
CASSSGTGYLTQYF	TGCGCCAGCAGCTCGGGGACAGGGTACCTGACGCAGTATTTT	TRBD1	TRBV5-1	TRBJ2-3	NA
CASTRGLHDGGYSNQPQHF	TGTGCCAGTACCCGTGGTCTCCACGACGGAGGCTATAGCAATCAGCCCCAGCATTTT	NA	TRBV19	TRBJ1-5	NA
CASSPGQTLFVGYTF	TGTGCCAGCTCACCGGGACAGACACTTTTTGTTGGCTACACCTTC	TRBD1	TRBV18	TRBJ1-2	NA
CAGGGQYYNSPLHF	TGTGCCGGTGGAGGACAGTATTATAATTCACCCCTCCACTTT	NA	TRBV28	TRBJ1-6	NA
CASSLPGQGYNEQFF	TGCGCCAGCAGCTTGCCAGGACAGGGCTACAATGAGCAGTTCTTC	TRBD1	TRBV5-1	TRBJ2-1	NA
CASSFTGEQYF	TGTGCCAGCAGCTTTACTGGCGAGCAGTACTTC	NA	TRBV7-8	TRBJ2-7	few
CAWSLGTGYYGYTF	TGTGCCTGGAGTCTGGGGACAGGCTACTATGGCTACACCTTC	TRBD1	TRBV30	TRBJ1-2	few
CASNKGGLAGGPSGELFF	TGTGCCAGCAACAAGGGCGGTCTAGCGGGGGGGCCGAGCGGGGAGCTGTTTTTT	TRBD2	TRBV5-4	TRBJ2-2	once
CSARGQVGAFF	TGCAGTGCTAGGGGACAAGTTGGAGCTTTCTTT	NA	TRBV20-1	TRBJ1-1	NA
CASSIEGQPQHF	TGTGCCAGTAGTATTGAGGGTCAGCCCCAGCATTTT	NA	TRBV19	TRBJ1-5	few
CASSFGQGAGDTQYF	TGTGCCAGCAGTTTTGGACAGGGGGCGGGAGATACGCAGTATTTT	TRBD1	TRBV27	TRBJ2-3	NA
CASRGTSGTYNEQFF	TGTGCCAGCAGAGGGACTAGCGGGACCTACAATGAGCAGTTCTTC	TRBD2	TRBV2	TRBJ2-1	NA
CASGLLPGQGSVKAFF	TGTGCTAGTGGACTACTTCCGGGACAGGGCTCAGTTAAAGCTTTCTTT	TRBD1	TRBV12-5	TRBJ1-1	NA
CASSNYRYNEQFF	TGTGCCAGCAGTAACTACCGTTACAATGAGCAGTTCTTC	NA	TRBV28	TRBJ2-1	once
CASSPGLLLAKNIQYF	TGTGCCAGCAGCCCGGGACTCCTACTAGCCAAAAACATTCAGTACTTC	NA	TRBV11-1	TRBJ2-4	NA
CASSPGLAPPYEQFF	TGTGCCAGCTCACCCGGACTAGCGCCCCCTTATGAGCAGTTCTTC	TRBD2	TRBV18	TRBJ2-1	NA
CASSSRQNAEKLFF	TGTGCCAGCAGCTCCAGACAAAATGCTGAAAAACTGTTTTTT	NA	TRBV7-8	TRBJ1-4	NA
CASSPPIYTGELFF	TGTGCCAGCTCACCCCCAATTTACACCGGGGAGCTGTTTTTT	NA	TRBV18	TRBJ2-2	NA